This T cell receptor beta chain comes out of a study of shared clonotypes between healthy human individuals. V lost 1 base and J lost 3, with 16 bases in between. The germline gives CDR1 MDHEN, CDR2 SYDVKM. The CDR3 is 17 amino acids. Combination of CD45RO+ cells with CCR7-negative CD45RA+ TemRA cells was used for CD8 memory. In the original analysis: ImmunoSEQ sequences covered only the junction and lacked quality scores; filtering therefore differed. Assay used: immunoSEQ multiplex PCR; TCRdb lists only in-frame clones, some missing. V and J calls and clone size are as listed in that table; D and trimming were resolved from the DNA. The sample yields around 88,000 clones, roughly two thirds seen once. Study findings and constraints: Several donors held around 5% of naive CD4 clonotypes in common.

Note on this clone: Its antigen remains unknown.

Sequences were obtained from memory CD8+ T cells sorted from blood. The subset is: CD45RO+ cells pooled with CCR7-negative TemRA cells. The receptor's source is a man aged 30 to 45 in good health. The gene calls are TRBV28 and TRBJ1-5; no definite D call. As DNA, the CDR3 is TGTGCCAGCAGTTTATTTTCTCACGGCAGACCCAATCAGCCCCAGCATTTT. Translating gives CASSLFSHGRPNQPQHF.